The source of this TCR beta chain is a study of T cell changes during pregnancy in multiple sclerosis. Assay used: immunoSEQ multiplex PCR; TCRdb lists only in-frame clones, some missing. The data contain approximately 40,000 clones, 92% of them singletons. The ends lost 1 base at V and 2 bases at J; junction bases unmatched: 6. The CDR3 is 16 amino acids. Looked up from germline, CDR1 is MGHRA and CDR2 is YSYEKL. This receptor was obtained from a female donor with multiple sclerosis, enrolled in a pregnancy study. Sequenced material: CD4+ T cells from peripheral blood mononuclear cells, taken in the third trimester of pregnancy. The rearrangement links TRBV4-1 to TRBJ2-3, with 7 bases fitting TRBD1. The CDR3 spells CASSQVAGTATDTQYF. The CDR3 DNA reads TGCGCCAGCAGCCAAGTCGCCGGGACAGCCACAGATACGCAGTATTTT.